This passage covers 8 T cell receptor beta chains from one sample sequenced in a study of T-cell reconstitution after alpha-beta-depleted transplantation in children. This sample's TCRbeta library carried unique molecular identifier barcodes. TCRdb re-derived calls from the PCR reads in MiXCR, one entry per CDR3 protein. The table records some 78,000 distinct CDR3 sequences, 14% of them present only once. Source: PBMCs, mostly from graft donor cells, taken 180 days after TCRalphabeta/CD19-depleted stem cell transplant. The receptor source for this set is a male patient aged 2 to 10 who had a stem cell transplant for acute lymphoblastic leukemia, so the T cells may come from the graft donor.

In its sample, this clonotype was seen many times. The chain employs TRBV11-2 and TRBJ2-7; D call uncertain. The CDR3 is 12 amino acids. V was shortened by 5 bases and J by 6 bases, with 11 bases between the two germline ends. Per the germline V gene, CDR1 is SGHAT and CDR2 is FQNNGV. The CDR3 is CASSQTVREQYF. The CDR3 DNA sequence: TGTGCCAGCAGCCAAACCGTGCGCGAGCAGTACTTC.

V usage is TRBV11-1 and J usage is TRBJ2-2; 8 bases are shared with TRBD1. The J segment lost 1 base and the V segment lost 0 bases, leaving 4 bases of the junction unmatched. The CDR3 length is 17 residues. The germline V gene has CDR1 SGHAT and CDR2 FQDESV (reference sequence). The CDR3 reads CASSLAAGTGNTGELFF. The DNA for the CDR3 is TGTGCCAGCAGCTTAGCCGCCGGGACAGGGAACACCGGGGAGCTGTTTTTT.

This clonotype has at least ten counts. V gene TRBV7-2 combines with J gene TRBJ2-5; D gene uncertain. CDR3 length: 10 amino acids. Deletions cut 8 bases from V and 5 bases from J, with 6 bases between. CDR1 and CDR2 (germline): SGHTA, FQGNSA. The CDR3 DNA reads TGTGCCAGCGGTGGGGAGACCCAGTACTTC. Amino acid sequence: CASGGETQYF.

This clonotype has just a few counts. The chain uses TRBV6-5 and TRBJ2-1; 8 bases are a match to TRBD2. V trimming: 4 bases; J trimming: 3 bases; junction bases outside the gene matches: 5. Germline V gene lookup returns CDR1 MNHEY and CDR2 SVGAGI. The CDR3 totals 15 residues. The CDR3 DNA follows: TGTGCCAGCAGTTTTAAGAGCGGGGGCTACAATGAGCAGTTCTTC. Translating gives CASSFKSGGYNEQFF.

In this sample, this clonotype turned up once. The chain carries TRBV7-2 and TRBJ2-7; 7 bases align to TRBD2. The V gene end was trimmed by 1 base and the J gene end by 1 base; junction bases not matched to a gene: 10. The germline CDR1 and CDR2 sequences are SGHTA and FQGNSA. This CDR3 region has 17 residues. CDR3: CASSLGWGGGGSYEQYF. The CDR3 DNA sequence: TGTGCCAGCAGCTTAGGTTGGGGCGGCGGGGGATCCTACGAGCAGTACTTC.

The V and J genes are TRBV24-1 and TRBJ2-3; 9 positions match TRBD1. J gave up 0 bases and V 8 bases, and 14 bases lay outside the gene matches. Germline loops: CDR1 KGHDR, CDR2 SFDVKD. CDR3 length equals 18 residues. CDR3 coding DNA: TGTGCCACCAAGAAAACCGGGACAGGGATAATAAGCACAGATACGCAGTATTTT. It codes for CATKKTGTGIISTDTQYF.

CDR3 in DNA: TGTGCCAGCAGCAGCCGACTAGCGGGGGACCTACAAGAGACCCAGTACTTC. This gives the protein CASSSRLAGDLQETQYF. The chain has TRBV7-8 and TRBJ2-5; 12 positions agree with TRBD2. Germline assignment: CDR1 SGHVS and CDR2 FQNEAQ. J lost 2 bases, V lost 5 bases, and 9 bases had no gene match. This CDR3 has 17 residues.

This clonotype was counted ten times or more. The chain combines TRBV11-2 with TRBJ1-2; 8 bases are shared with TRBD1. The V segment lost 5 bases and the J segment 8 bases; nucleotides outside the gene matches: 7. This CDR3 region has 13 residues. Germline V gene lookup returns CDR1 SGHAT and CDR2 FQNNGV. CDR3 sequence (DNA): TGTGCCAGCAGCCCATGGACAGGGATAGGCTACACCTTC. As protein: CASSPWTGIGYTF. The variable domain in full, with the rest retrieved from reference TRBV11-2 and TRBJ1-2, is EAGVAQSPRYKIIEKRQSVAFWCNPISGHATLYWYQQILGQGPKLLIQFQNNGVVDDSQLPKDRFSAERLKGVDSTLKIQPAKLEDSAVYLCASSPWTGIGYTFGSGTRLTVV.